Here is one TCR beta chain with its context. The TCR-sequenced patients were three responders to pembrolizumab. This entry comes from a study of PD-1 blockade in mismatch repair-deficient tumors. Measured with immunoSEQ multiplex PCR; TCRdb has only the in-frame clones, and not every one. Of under 50,000 clones in the sample, 70% to 85% are singletons; the top ten hold under 3.5%. The TCR originated in an adult with mismatch repair-deficient cancer. The sample consisted of PBMCs, taken before pembrolizumab treatment.

The CDR3 DNA sequence: TGTGCCAGCAGCAAACCTGGACAGGGAAATGAGCAGTTCTTC. Translation: CASSKPGQGNEQFF. The rearrangement links TRBV7-2 to TRBJ2-1, with TRBD1 matching over 8 bases. The J segment lost 7 bases and the V segment lost 5 bases, leaving 7 bases of the junction unmatched. The germline gives CDR1 SGHTA, CDR2 FQGNSA. The CDR3 extends over 14 amino acids.